The clone carrying this T cell receptor beta chain was seen a single time. Only in-frame clones appear in the TCRdb table, and some are missing; sequencing was by immunoSEQ multiplex PCR. The sample yields just over 150,000 clones, 75% to 85% seen once. The data were taken from a study of blood T cell repertoires in COVID-19. This TCR derives from a woman in her fifties or sixties with acute or convalescent COVID-19. The sequenced material came from peripheral blood.

CDR3 loop: CASSQGASYEQYF. The CDR3 DNA is TGTGCCAGCAGCCAGGGGGCGTCCTACGAGCAGTACTTC. This chain links TRBV12-3 or TRBV12-4 with TRBJ2-7; 8 nucleotides line up with TRBD1. V was pared by 6 bases and J by 1 base, with 2 bases of the junction left unmatched. CDR3 length: 13 amino acids.